This TCR beta chain was sequenced in a study of cytomegalovirus exposure and HLA in healthy donors. The wider study: Approximately 85 million unique TCRs from HLA-typed donors were held in an early data release. Study-level findings and limits: The study designated 150 to 200 TCR beta chains cytomegalovirus-associated.

Both 60 Vbeta primers and 13 Jbeta primers went into the PCR. Sequenced by immunoSEQ multiplex PCR; TCRdb stores in-frame clones only, minus some. The sample yields 95,000 to 100,000 clones, approximately 72% seen once. Details on this clone: Its antigen is not known.

The germline V gene encodes CDR1 SGHTA and CDR2 FQGNSA. Trimming shortened V by 8 bases and J by 7 bases, and 14 bases separated the two germline ends. The CDR3 runs 13 residues. This TCR was sampled from a woman aged 40 to 49 in good health and CMV-seronegative. The sample was PBMCs. The genes are TRBV7-2 and TRBJ1-4; D is uncertain. The CDR3 here is CASASGWGEKLFF. DNA for the CDR3: TGTGCCAGCGCTTCGGGGTGGGGTGAAAAACTGTTTTTT.